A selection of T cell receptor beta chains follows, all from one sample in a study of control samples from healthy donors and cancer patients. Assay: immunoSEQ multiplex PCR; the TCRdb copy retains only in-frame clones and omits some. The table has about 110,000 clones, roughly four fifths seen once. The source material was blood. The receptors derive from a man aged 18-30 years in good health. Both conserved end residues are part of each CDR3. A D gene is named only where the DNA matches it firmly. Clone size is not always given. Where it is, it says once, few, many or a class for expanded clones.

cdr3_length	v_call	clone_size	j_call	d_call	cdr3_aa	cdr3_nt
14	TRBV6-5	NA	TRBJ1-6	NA	CASSRDRSNSPLHF	TGTGCCAGCAGCCGGGACCGCTCTAATTCACCCCTCCACTTT
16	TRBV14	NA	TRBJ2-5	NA	CASSETPWGHGETQYF	TGTGCCAGCAGCGAGACCCCGTGGGGGCACGGTGAGACCCAGTACTTC
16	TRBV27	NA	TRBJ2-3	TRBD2	CASSSPRTSGRDTQYF	TGTGCCAGCAGTTCCCCCCGGACTAGCGGGCGAGATACGCAGTATTTT
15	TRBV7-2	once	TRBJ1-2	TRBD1	CASSLPGQEGYGYTF	TGTGCCAGCAGCTTACCCGGACAGGAGGGCTATGGCTACACCTTC
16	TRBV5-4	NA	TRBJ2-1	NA	CASSLARRSSYNEQFF	TGTGCCAGCAGCTTGGCCCGCAGGAGCTCCTACAATGAGCAGTTCTTC
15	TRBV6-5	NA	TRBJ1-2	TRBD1	CASSPRTGRNYGYTF	TGTGCCAGCAGTCCAAGGACAGGGAGAAACTATGGCTACACCTTC
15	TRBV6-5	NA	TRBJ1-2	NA	CASRDPYRVSYGYTF	TGTGCCAGCAGAGATCCTTACAGGGTGAGCTATGGCTACACCTTC
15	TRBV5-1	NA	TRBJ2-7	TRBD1	CASSDDRGFSYEQYF	TGCGCCAGCAGCGATGACAGGGGGTTCTCCTACGAGCAGTACTTC
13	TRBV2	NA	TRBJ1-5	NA	CASSVRGNQPQHF	TGTGCCAGCAGTGTACGGGGCAATCAGCCCCAGCATTTT
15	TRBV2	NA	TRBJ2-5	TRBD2	CASSGGLARRETQYF	TGTGCCAGCAGTGGTGGACTAGCGAGGAGAGAGACCCAGTACTTC
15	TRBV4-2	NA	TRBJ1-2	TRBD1	CASSQRGDRGDGYTF	TGTGCCAGCAGCCAGAGAGGGGACAGGGGGGACGGCTACACCTTC
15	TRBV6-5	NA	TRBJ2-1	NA	CASRLYTSFYNEQFF	TGTGCCAGCAGACTTTACACCTCCTTCTACAATGAGCAGTTCTTC
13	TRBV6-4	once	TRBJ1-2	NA	CASSRRGGYGYTF	TGTGCCAGCAGTCGACGGGGGGGCTATGGCTACACCTTC
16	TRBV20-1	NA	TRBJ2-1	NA	CSASSQGTEFYNEQFF	TGCAGTGCTAGTTCCCAAGGAACCGAGTTCTACAATGAGCAGTTCTTC
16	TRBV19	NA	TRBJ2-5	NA	CASSLGLSGIQETQYF	TGTGCCAGTAGTCTCGGACTTTCAGGTATCCAAGAGACCCAGTACTTC
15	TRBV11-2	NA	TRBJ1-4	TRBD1	CASSLVTGGNEKLFF	TGTGCCAGCAGCTTAGTCACAGGGGGAAATGAAAAACTGTTTTTT
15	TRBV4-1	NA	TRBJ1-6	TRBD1	CASSQGTGQNSPLHF	TGCGCCAGCAGCCAGGGGACAGGGCAGAATTCACCCCTCCACTTT
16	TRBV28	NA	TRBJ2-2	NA	CASSVLVGANTGELFF	TGTGCCAGCAGCGTCCTGGTGGGGGCGAACACCGGGGAGCTGTTTTTT
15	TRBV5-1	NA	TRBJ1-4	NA	CASSLEGLGREKLFF	TGCGCCAGCAGCTTGGAAGGACTAGGGCGTGAAAAACTGTTTTTT
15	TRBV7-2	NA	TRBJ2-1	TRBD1	CASSTDRGSYNEQFF	TGTGCCAGCAGCACCGACAGGGGCTCCTACAATGAGCAGTTCTTC
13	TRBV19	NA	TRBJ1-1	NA	CASSNALNTEAFF	TGTGCCAGTAGTAACGCGTTGAACACTGAAGCTTTCTTT
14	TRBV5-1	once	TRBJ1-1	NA	CASSGGRGNTEAFF	TGCGCCAGCAGCGGGGGCAGGGGGAACACTGAAGCTTTCTTT
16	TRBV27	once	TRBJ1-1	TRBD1	CASSLTQGAMNTEAFF	TGTGCCAGCAGTTTAACTCAGGGGGCGATGAACACTGAAGCTTTCTTT
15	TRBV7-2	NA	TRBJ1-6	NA	CASSLGSSYNSPPHF	TGTGCCAGCAGCTTAGGGAGCTCCTATAATTCACCCCCCCACTTT
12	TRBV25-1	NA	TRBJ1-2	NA	CASSGKGGGYTF	TGTGCCAGCAGTGGGAAGGGGGGAGGCTACACCTTC
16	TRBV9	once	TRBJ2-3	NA	CASSPRTGPYGDTQYF	TGTGCCAGCAGCCCGAGGACCGGCCCGTATGGAGATACGCAGTATTTT
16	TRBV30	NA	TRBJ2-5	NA	CAWSDPSAGNQETQYF	TGTGCCTGGAGTGACCCTTCGGCGGGGAACCAAGAGACCCAGTACTTC
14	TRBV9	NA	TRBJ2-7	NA	CASSVSPSTYEQYF	TGTGCCAGCAGCGTATCCCCGTCCACCTACGAGCAGTACTTC
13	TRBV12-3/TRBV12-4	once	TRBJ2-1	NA	CASSLVALNEQFF	TGTGCCAGCAGTTTGGTCGCGCTCAATGAGCAGTTCTTC
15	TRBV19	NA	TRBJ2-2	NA	CASSISQGASGELFF	TGTGCCAGTAGTATATCACAAGGGGCGTCCGGGGAGCTGTTTTTT
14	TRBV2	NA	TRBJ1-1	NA	CASSFDRTNTEAFF	TGTGCCAGCAGTTTCGACAGGACGAACACTGAAGCTTTCTTT
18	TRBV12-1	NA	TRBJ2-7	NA	CASSQSPRVDLHTYEQYF	TGTGCCAGCAGCCAGTCCCCTAGAGTGGACTTACATACCTACGAGCAGTACTTC
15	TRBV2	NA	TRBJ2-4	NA	CASSIGASAKNIQYF	TGTGCCAGCAGTATAGGGGCTAGCGCCAAAAACATTCAGTACTTC
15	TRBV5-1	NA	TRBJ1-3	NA	CASSLGQTTVGTIYF	TGCGCCAGCAGCTTGGGACAGACCACAGTGGGCACCATATATTTT
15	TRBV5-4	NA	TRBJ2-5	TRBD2	CASSSTSGGNETQYF	TGTGCCAGCAGCTCTACTAGCGGGGGGAATGAGACCCAGTACTTC
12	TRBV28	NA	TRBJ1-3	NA	CATVASGNTIYF	TGTGCCACCGTTGCCTCTGGAAACACCATATATTTT
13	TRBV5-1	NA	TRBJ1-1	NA	CASSFGAETEAFF	TGCGCCAGCAGCTTTGGGGCGGAGACTGAAGCTTTCTTT
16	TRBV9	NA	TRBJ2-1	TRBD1	CASSPRQGRDYNEQFF	TGTGCCAGCAGCCCGCGACAGGGGCGAGACTACAATGAGCAGTTCTTC
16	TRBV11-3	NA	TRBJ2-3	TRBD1	CASSLSGTGGENTQYF	TGTGCCAGCAGCTTATCAGGGACAGGGGGCGAAAATACGCAGTATTTT
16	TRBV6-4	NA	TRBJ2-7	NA	CASSDAHDSREYEQYF	TGTGCCAGCAGTGACGCCCACGACAGCCGTGAATACGAGCAGTACTTC
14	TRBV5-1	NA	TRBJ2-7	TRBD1	CASSWGQHPYEQYF	TGCGCCAGCAGCTGGGGACAGCACCCCTACGAGCAGTACTTC